Below, 14 T cell receptor beta chains from the same sample are listed, as sequenced in a study of T cells in Graves' hyperthyroidism and ophthalmopathy. RNA transcripts yielded amplified TCR beta CDR3 regions. TCR CDR3 regions were first amplified by RT-PCR with HTBI primers. TCRdb used MiXCR to reprocess the multiplex PCR reads, holding one entry per CDR3 protein. The table records about 400,000 distinct CDR3 sequences, around a sixth of them present only once. The sequencing input was blood. Receptors were obtained from a woman between 18 and 30 years old with Graves' hyperthyroidism.

This clonotype was detected ten times or more. The genes are TRBV9 and TRBJ2-7; D gene uncertain. Germline assignment: CDR1 SGDLS and CDR2 YYNGEE. Deletions cut 2 bases from V and 0 bases from J, with 9 bases between. This CDR3 has 14 amino acids. CDR3 bases: TGTGCCAGCAGCGTTACAACCTACTCCTACGAGCAGTACTTC. Translating gives CASSVTTYSYEQYF.

This clonotype was seen ten or more times. The chain carries TRBV12-3 or TRBV12-4 and TRBJ2-1; D might be TRBD2 (6 bases). This CDR3 is built from 14 residues. V was trimmed by 3 bases and J by 4 bases, leaving 10 bases between them. CDR3 residues: CASSFRGLYNEQFF. In nucleotides, the CDR3 is TGTGCCAGCAGTTTCCGAGGACTATACAATGAGCAGTTCTTC.

This clonotype occurred a few times. The genes are TRBV19 and TRBJ1-1; the D is unclear. The germline CDR1 and CDR2 sequences are LNHDA and SQIVND (reference sequence). The CDR3 runs to 12 residues. V was shortened by 7 bases and J by 4 bases, with 10 bases between the two germline ends. The chain's CDR3 is CASNGRGTEAFF. The CDR3 coding sequence is TGTGCCAGTAACGGACGAGGCACTGAAGCTTTCTTT.

The V gene is TRBV7-8, the J gene TRBJ2-5; tentatively, D is TRBD1 or TRBD2 (6 bases each). Germline V gene sequence: CDR1 SGHVS, CDR2 FQNEAQ. Deletions cut 7 bases from V and 5 bases from J, with 23 bases between. The CDR3 sequence is 16 residues long. CDR3 DNA sequence: TGTGCCAGCAACTCTCCAGAATGGGGGGCTGGGGAGACCCAGTACTTC. Translation: CASNSPEWGAGETQYF.

This clonotype was observed once. This may be a read error: a much more frequent sequence differs by one nucleotide. The chain uses TRBV28 and TRBJ2-7; no reliable D call. Germline V gene data show CDR1 as MDHEN and CDR2 as SYDVKM. This CDR3 has 15 amino acids. The V end was cut by 1 base, the J end by 6 bases, with 16 bases between. DNA for the CDR3: TGTGCCAGCAGTTTATCCCGCCGGCCTACCTGCGAGCAGTACTTC. Amino acids: CASSLSRRPTCEQYF.

In this sample, this clonotype turned up a few times. The chain links TRBV7-2 to TRBJ2-5, with D possibly being TRBD2 (6 bases). CDR1 SGHTA and CDR2 FQGNSA come from the germline V gene. With 4 bases removed from V and 5 bases from J, the gap between germline ends came to 20 bases. The CDR3 spans 16 residues. The CDR3 region has the DNA TGTGCCAGCAGCTCTTGGGCCATACTAGCTCCGGAGACCCAGTACTTC. Residues: CASSSWAILAPETQYF. Full variable domain (missing parts from reference TRBV7-2 and TRBJ2-5): GAGVSQSPSNKVTEKGKDVELRCDPISGHTALYWYRQSLGQGLEFLIYFQGNSAPDKSGLPSDRFSAERTGGSVSTLTIQRTQQEDSAVYLCASSSWAILAPETQYFGPGTRLLVL.

This clonotype has ten or more counts. The chain carries TRBV6-1 and TRBJ1-3; no clear D. With 5 bases removed from V and 2 bases from J, the gap between germline ends came to 13 bases. Per the germline V gene, CDR1 is MNHNS and CDR2 is SASEGT. This CDR3 region has 15 residues. The CDR3 DNA follows: TGTGCCAGCAGTAATAGGCAGCTGGCTGGAAACACCATATATTTT. This sequence encodes CASSNRQLAGNTIYF.

This clonotype was seen at least ten times. CDR3 nucleotides: TGTGCCAGCAGTTTGCTGGGTAGAATGAACACTGAAGCTTTCTTT. Its protein product is CASSLLGRMNTEAFF. The V and J genes are TRBV28 and TRBJ1-1; D remains ambiguous. This CDR3 is 15 amino acids long. Germline CDR1 and CDR2: MDHEN and SYDVKM. With 3 bases removed from V and 0 bases from J, the gap between germline ends came to 11 bases. The whole variable domain, filled in from reference TRBV28 and TRBJ1-1, reads DVKVTQSSRYLVKRTGEKVFLECVQDMDHENMFWYRQDPGLGLRLIYFSYDVKMKEKGDIPEGYSVSREKKERFSLILESASTNQTSMYLCASSLLGRMNTEAFFGQGTRLTVV.

This clonotype was counted many times. The rearrangement uses TRBV7-2 and TRBJ1-2; a weak D match, TRBD1 (6 bases). V was shortened by 1 base and J by 4 bases, with 13 bases between the two germline ends. CDR1 and CDR2 (germline): SGHTA, FQGNSA. The CDR3 runs 15 residues. The CDR3 spells CASSLVQGLVYGYTF. The CDR3 region has the DNA TGTGCCAGCAGCTTAGTTCAGGGGCTCGTCTATGGCTACACCTTC.

Turning to this clonotype: A much more abundant neighbour one base away suggests this may be a read error. The chain couples TRBV7-3 to TRBJ2-5; possible D gene TRBD1, 7 bases. Trimming removed 4 bases from V and 5 bases from J, with 14 bases in between. The germline V gene has CDR1 SGHTA and CDR2 FQGTGA. This CDR3 region has 14 residues. CDR3 loop: CASSWGDSGETQYF. As DNA, the CDR3 is TGTGCCAGCAGCTGGGGGGACAGCGGTGAGACCCAGTACTTC.

This clonotype occurred a few times. This sequence joins TRBV19 and TRBJ2-7; TRBD1 matches at 8 bases. Germline CDR1 and CDR2: LNHDA and SQIVND (reference sequence). This CDR3 is built from 17 residues. V trimming: 10 bases; J trimming: 5 bases; junction bases outside the gene matches: 22. As DNA, the CDR3 is TGTGCCACTTCCCCCCGGACAGGGTCTTCTCCGTACCACGAGCAGTACTTC. Protein: CATSPRTGSSPYHEQYF. Complete variable domain (other parts from reference TRBV19 and TRBJ2-7): DGGITQSPKYLFRKEGQNVTLSCEQNLNHDAMYWYRQDPGQGLRLIYYSQIVNDFQKGDIAEGYSVSREKKESFPLTVTSAQKNPTAFYLCATSPRTGSSPYHEQYFGPGTRLTVT.

The chain recombines TRBV4-1 with TRBJ1-1; TRBD1 is a possible D gene (6 bases). Germline V gene lookup returns CDR1 MGHRA and CDR2 YSYEKL. The CDR3 covers 15 residues. Trimming cost V 1 base and J 3 bases, with 12 bases left between them. Written as DNA, the CDR3 is TGCGCCAGCAGCCAAGGGCCAGGGGAGGACACTGAAGCTTTCTTT. Translated: CASSQGPGEDTEAFF.

Note on this clonotype: This may be a read error, as it is one base from a much larger clone. The chain combines TRBV7-3 with TRBJ2-5; D gene ambiguous. This CDR3 has 15 residues. CDR1 is SGHTA, CDR2 FQGTGA, per germline. The CDR3 sequence: CASSLSRAPQETQHF. Written as DNA, the CDR3 is TGTGCCAGCAGCTTAAGTCGGGCACCCCAAGAGACCCAGCACTTC.

The rearrangement links TRBV6-2 or TRBV6-3 to TRBJ1-1; 7 bases fit TRBD1. The CDR3 spans 14 residues. V shed 7 bases and J 0 bases; nucleotides not matched to a gene: 5. Germline CDR1 and CDR2: MNHEY and SVGEGT. The CDR3: CASNSGGLNTEAFF. The CDR3 coding sequence is TGTGCCAGCAACTCAGGGGGGCTGAACACTGAAGCTTTCTTT.